This TCR beta chain was sequenced in a study of regulatory T cells in long-lasting Graves disease (TCRdb year 2021). Some background on the complete study: Persistent Graves' disease meant more than 5 years of antithyroid drug treatment with TSH receptor autoantibodies that stayed positive. A total of around 35 samples underwent TCR sequencing, from roughly 13 patients with persistent Graves' disease and 20 or so patients with newly diagnosed Graves' disease. The study was registered as a clinical trial and conducted in China. In the clinical cohort, patients with persistent Graves' disease had used antithyroid drugs for an average of roughly 10 years. Persistent Graves' disease patients were compared with newly diagnosed Graves' disease patients by peripheral blood TCR sequencing and RNA sequencing. Broader findings and caveats from the paper: More public clonotypes were shared among persistent patients (roughly 3,000) than among newly diagnosed patients (roughly 1,000). The study examined only peripheral blood because the primary lesion, thyroid tissue, could not be accessed. As a limitation, the authors acknowledged that the small sample size may reduce accuracy. Sequencing and analysis were limited to the TCR beta chain. Compared with newly diagnosed patients, patients with persistent Graves' disease had lower TCR Shannon entropy and fewer highly expanded clones, which suggests clonal expansion. TRBV28, TRBJ1-2 and TRBJ2-5 were preferentially used in persistent disease, while TRBV20-1 and TRBJ2-1 were favored in newly diagnosed disease.

Library preparation was by multiplex PCR. TCRdb records Illumina HiSeq 4000 as the sequencer. TCR beta libraries were built with iRepertoire HTBI primers and Arm-PCR amplification of CDR3 regions. PCR products were gel purified before sequencing. The study's processing was this. Gene usage analysis of CDR3 amino acid clonotypes relied on the 60 or so TRBV and over 13 TRBJ segments identified across samples. COPE and FqMerger were used to merge the filtered high-quality paired reads into contigs. BLAST was used to align contigs to IMGT TRBV, TRBD and TRBJ reference genes, with CDR3 defined following IMGT. Any clonotype with a frequency above 0.1% was counted as a highly expanded clone. Shannon entropy was used to measure repertoire diversity, and the Gini coefficient was used to measure V-J evenness. Clonotypes shared by more than one individual were considered public. In-frame beta chains were kept once TCRdb had trimmed the public reads at Q25 with fastp and called clones with MiXCR. Rows are unified per CDR3 protein, each entry keeping the most common DNA and genes. These V and J calls are TCRdb output, not the study's own analysis. Within this sample are around 400,000 distinct CDR3 sequences, with 21% of them counted one time only. The biggest ten clones account for more than 13% of the sample.

Trimming removed 6 bases from V and 2 bases from J; the gene matches leave 12 bases unexplained. The CDR3 goes from the cysteine to the phenylalanine over 15 residues. Only the CDR3 DNA stays, 45 bases, in frame from base 1. CDR1 and CDR2, looked up from the germline V gene, are SQVTM and ANQGSEA. About this clonotype: The antigen it binds to is not known. No base quality values were provided; no much bigger clone lies one nucleotide off.

What this sample's time point label stands for: persistent/refractory GD, antithyroid drugs over 5 years with positive TRAb. For both TCR sequencing and RNA sequencing, RNA was extracted from PBMCs in TRIzol. Graves' disease was diagnosed according to American Thyroid Association guidelines. The patients came from an endocrinology department in Xi'an, China. Each patient gave about 10 milliliters of peripheral blood, collected in an EDTA anticoagulant tube. Ficoll Paque Plus density gradient separation was used to isolate PBMCs, and no further T cell sorting was done. An Agilent 2100 Bioanalyzer and agarose gel were used to check RNA quality, and a NanoDrop 2000 was used to measure RNA concentration.

The receptor comes from a female donor with Graves disease. This chain is built from TRBV29-1 and TRBJ1-1, with 7 middle bases fitting TRBD1. The input for sequencing was peripheral blood mononuclear cells (PBMCs), taken when the disease was refractory, from a patient treated with antithyroid drugs. CDR3 loop: CSVASGTVLNTEAFF. The nucleotide sequence is given as TGCAGCGTGGCGTCCGGGACAGTTTTAAACACTGAAGCTTTCTTT.